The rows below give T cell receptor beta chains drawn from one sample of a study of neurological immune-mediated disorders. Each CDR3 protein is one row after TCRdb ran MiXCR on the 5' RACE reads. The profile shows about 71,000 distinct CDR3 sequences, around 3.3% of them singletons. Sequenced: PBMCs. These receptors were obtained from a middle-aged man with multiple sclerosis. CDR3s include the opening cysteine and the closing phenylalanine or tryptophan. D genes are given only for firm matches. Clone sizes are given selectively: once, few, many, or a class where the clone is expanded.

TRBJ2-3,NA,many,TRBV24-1,TGTGCCACCAGTGATTTACTTACGGGACCGGGCACAGATACGCAGTATTTT,CATSDLLTGPGTDTQYF
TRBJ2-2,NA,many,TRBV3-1,TGTGCCAGCAGCCAAGATAATACGGGGGCGGTTACTGGGGAGCTGTTTTTT,CASSQDNTGAVTGELFF
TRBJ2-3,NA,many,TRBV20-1,TGCAGTGCTAGTCCCGAACGGGGGATTCCTAGCACAGATACGCAGTATTTT,CSASPERGIPSTDTQYF
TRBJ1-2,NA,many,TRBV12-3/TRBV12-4,TGTGCCAGCAGTAAAGGGAATGGCTACACCTTC,CASSKGNGYTF
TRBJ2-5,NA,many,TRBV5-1,TGCGCCAGCAGCCCGTACCGGGTAGAGACCCAGTACTTC,CASSPYRVETQYF
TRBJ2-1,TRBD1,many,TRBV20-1,TGCAGTGCTAGATCTACAGGGGGCGCAGGCAATGAGCAGTTCTTC,CSARSTGGAGNEQFF
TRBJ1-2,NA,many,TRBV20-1,TGCAGTGCTAGAGAGCAGGGATCCGGGGGTGGCTACACCTTC,CSAREQGSGGGYTF
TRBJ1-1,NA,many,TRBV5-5,TGTGCCAGCAGCACTTCGACCCTGCCGAGCACTGAAGCTTTCTTT,CASSTSTLPSTEAFF
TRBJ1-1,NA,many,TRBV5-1,TGCGCCAGCAGCTCAGCCTCCGACAGGAACACTGAAGCTTTCTTT,CASSSASDRNTEAFF
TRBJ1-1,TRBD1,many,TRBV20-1,TGCAGTGCCCACCGACAGGGGAGGCCCACTGAAGCTTTCTTT,CSAHRQGRPTEAFF
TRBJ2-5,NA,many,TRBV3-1,TGTGCCAGCAGCCAAGCCGGACGGAAGCAAGAGACCCAGTACTTC,CASSQAGRKQETQYF
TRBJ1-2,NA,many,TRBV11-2,TGTGCCAGCAGCGATTACAGGGTTTTTCAGGGCTACACCTTC,CASSDYRVFQGYTF
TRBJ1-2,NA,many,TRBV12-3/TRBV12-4,TGTGCCAGCAGTACCACCCCGGAGGGAGGCTACACCTTC,CASSTTPEGGYTF
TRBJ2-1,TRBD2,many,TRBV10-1,TGCGCCAGCAGTGAGTCGGAGAGCGGGAGCCCAACCTACAATGAGCAGTTCTTC,CASSESESGSPTYNEQFF
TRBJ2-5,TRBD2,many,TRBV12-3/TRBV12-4,TGTGCCAGCAGTTTCGGACTAGCCGGGGTGGGTGAGACCCAGTACTTC,CASSFGLAGVGETQYF
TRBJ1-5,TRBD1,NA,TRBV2,TGTGCCAGCAGGACAGGGGTAAACAGCAATCAGCCCCAGCATTTT,CASRTGVNSNQPQHF
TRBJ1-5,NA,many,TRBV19,TGTGCCAGTAATTGGGGGCTTAGGCAGCCCCAGCATTTT,CASNWGLRQPQHF
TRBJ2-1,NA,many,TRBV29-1,TGCAGCGTTTTACAGGGCAATGAGCAGTTCTTC,CSVLQGNEQFF
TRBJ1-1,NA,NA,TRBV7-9,NA,CASSFYICSANRGVTEAFF
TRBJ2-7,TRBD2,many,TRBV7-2,TGTGCCAGCAGCTTAGTACGGGGGGGGGGAAACGAGCAGTACTTC,CASSLVRGGGNEQYF
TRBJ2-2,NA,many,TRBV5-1,TGCGCCAGCAGCTCTCAGGGTAACACCGGGGAGCTGTTTTTT,CASSSQGNTGELFF
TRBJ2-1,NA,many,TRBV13,TGTGCCAGCAGCCCCCCCGGGGTCGCCTACAATGAGCAGTTCTTC,CASSPPGVAYNEQFF
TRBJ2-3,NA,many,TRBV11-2,TGTGCCAGCAGCTTAGATTGGGCAGATACGCAGTATTTT,CASSLDWADTQYF
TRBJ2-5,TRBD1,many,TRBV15,TGTGCCACCAGCAGAGGACAGGGGGGAGAGACCCAGTACTTC,CATSRGQGGETQYF
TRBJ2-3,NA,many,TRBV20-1,TGCAGTGTTAAAAGCGGCACAGATACGCAGTATTTT,CSVKSGTDTQYF
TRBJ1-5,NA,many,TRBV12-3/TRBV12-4,TGTGCCAGCACCCTCTCGGGGAGTTACAATCAGCCCCAGCATTTT,CASTLSGSYNQPQHF
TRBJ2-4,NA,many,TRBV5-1,TGCGCCAGCAGCTTGGGAATACTTGAGAACATTCAGTACTTC,CASSLGILENIQYF
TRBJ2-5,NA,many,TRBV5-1,TGCGCCAGCAGCTTGGGTCGCGCGGGAGAGACCCAGTACTTC,CASSLGRAGETQYF
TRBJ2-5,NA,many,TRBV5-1,TGCGCCAGCAGCTTAGGACAGTTCCAAGAGACCCAGTACTTC,CASSLGQFQETQYF
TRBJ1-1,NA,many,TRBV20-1,TGCAGTGCTAGAGATGGCAGGGGAACTGAAGCTTTCTTT,CSARDGRGTEAFF
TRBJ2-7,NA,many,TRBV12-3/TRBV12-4,TGTGCCAGCAGTTTAAGTAACTACGAGCAGTACTTC,CASSLSNYEQYF
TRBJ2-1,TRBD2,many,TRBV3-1,TGTGCCAGCAGCCACGGGACTAGCGGGGGACTCAATGAGCAGTTCTTC,CASSHGTSGGLNEQFF
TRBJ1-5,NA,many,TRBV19,TGTACCAGTAGTAAGGCTCACGGGAGTGCTCAGCCCCAGCATTTT,CTSSKAHGSAQPQHF
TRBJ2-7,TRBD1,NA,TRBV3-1,TGTGCCAGCAGCCAAGGCGTAGGGGGCGGGTCGTACGAGCAGTACTTC,CASSQGVGGGSYEQYF
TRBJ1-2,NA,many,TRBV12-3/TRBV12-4,TGTGCCAGCAGCTCCCCTGGCAGTAACTATGGCTACACCTTC,CASSSPGSNYGYTF
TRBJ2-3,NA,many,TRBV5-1,TGCGCCAGCAGCCGGAGTGGCGGTGATACGCAGTATTTT,CASSRSGGDTQYF
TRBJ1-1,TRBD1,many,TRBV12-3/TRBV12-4,TGTGCCAGCAGTGCAGGGGGCGTGGGGACTGAAGCTTTCTTT,CASSAGGVGTEAFF
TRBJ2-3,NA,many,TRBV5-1,TGCGCCAGCAGATCTGACTTGTCAAAAGGTGATACGCAGTATTTT,CASRSDLSKGDTQYF
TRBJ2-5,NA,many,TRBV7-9,TGTGCCAGCAGCGCAAACAGGGACCAAGAGACCCAGTACTTC,CASSANRDQETQYF
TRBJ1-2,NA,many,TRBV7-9,TGTGCCAGCAGCTTAGCAGACAGGCTCTATGGCTACACCTTC,CASSLADRLYGYTF
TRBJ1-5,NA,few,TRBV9,TGTGCCAGCAGCCCACAAGGGGAGAATAGCAATCAGCCCCAGCATTTT,CASSPQGENSNQPQHF
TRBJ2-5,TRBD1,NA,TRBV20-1,TGCAGTGCTAGAGGACAGGGGGGGTTTTTTGAGAAACAGTACTTC,CSARGQGGFFEKQYF
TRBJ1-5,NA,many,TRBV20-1,TGCAGTGCTAGGGGGGGGGAGAGCAATCAGCCCCAGCATTTT,CSARGGESNQPQHF
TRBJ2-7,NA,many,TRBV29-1,TGCAGCGCCCGGGACGGGAGCTCCTACGAGCAGTACTTC,CSARDGSSYEQYF
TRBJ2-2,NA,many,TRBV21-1,TGTGCCAGCAGCATAAGATCGGGCAGGAGAAACACCGGGGAGCTGTTTTTT,CASSIRSGRRNTGELFF
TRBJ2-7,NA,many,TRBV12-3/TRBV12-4,TGTGCCAGCAGTTTTAGTCGACCCTATCCCTACGAGCAGTACTTC,CASSFSRPYPYEQYF
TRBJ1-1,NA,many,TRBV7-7,TGTGCCAGCAGCCCTCACTTGAACACTGAAGCTTTCTTT,CASSPHLNTEAFF
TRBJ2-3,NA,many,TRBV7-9,TGTGCCAGCAGCTTAGGGACCGCCGGAGATACGCAGTATTTT,CASSLGTAGDTQYF
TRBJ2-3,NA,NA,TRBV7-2,TGTGCCAGCAGCCAGCCGGGACATCGCACAGATACGCAGTATTTT,CASSQPGHRTDTQYF
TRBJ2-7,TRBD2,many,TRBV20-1,TGCAGTGCTAGCGGGGGGGCCCCCGGGGAGCAGTACTTC,CSASGGAPGEQYF